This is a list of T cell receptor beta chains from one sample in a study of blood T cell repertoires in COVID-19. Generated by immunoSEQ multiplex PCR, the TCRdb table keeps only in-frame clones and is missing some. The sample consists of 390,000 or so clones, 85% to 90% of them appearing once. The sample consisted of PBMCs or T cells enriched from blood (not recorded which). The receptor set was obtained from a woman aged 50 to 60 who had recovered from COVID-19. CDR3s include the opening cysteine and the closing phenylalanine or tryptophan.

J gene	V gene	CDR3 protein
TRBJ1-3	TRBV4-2	CASSQDAGGAGNTIYF
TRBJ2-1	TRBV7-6	CASSLGLAGGPYNEQFF
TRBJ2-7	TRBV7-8	CASSLGRTGNDYEQYF
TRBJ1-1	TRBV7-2	CASSLSTGLNTEAFF
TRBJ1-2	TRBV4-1	CASSQGWGQGPSGYGYTF
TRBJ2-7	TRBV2	CASSEAPGQPYEQYF
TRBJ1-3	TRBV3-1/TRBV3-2	CASSQGAAFGNTIYF
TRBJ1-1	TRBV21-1	CASSPGGNTEAFF
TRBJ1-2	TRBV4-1	CASSQDTDYGYTF
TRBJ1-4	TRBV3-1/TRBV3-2	CASSQDLGEDEKLFF
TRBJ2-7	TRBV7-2	CASSPRLRSEQYF
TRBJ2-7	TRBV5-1	CASSFGGLDTYEQYF
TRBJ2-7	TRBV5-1	CASRPGDTSYEQYF
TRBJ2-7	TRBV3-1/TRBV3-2	CASSQMSSYEQYF
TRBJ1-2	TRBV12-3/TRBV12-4	CASSGGGGYGYTF
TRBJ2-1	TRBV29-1	CSVGTGRGNEQFF